Here is one T cell receptor beta chain with its context. The target antigen is unknown. These data are taken from a study of shared clonotypes between healthy human individuals. General observations from the study: Four donors held about 5% of naive CD4 clonotypes in common.

CDR3 length: 13 amino acids. V gave up 2 bases and J gave up 5 bases, with 7 bases separating them. Germline CDR1 LNHDA, CDR2 SQIVND (reference sequence). Genomic DNA (from each subset) was split evenly across several immunoSEQ plates. Clones were sequenced by immunoSEQ multiplex PCR, and TCRdb holds only the in-frame ones, with some missing. The sample shows 2.3 million or so clones, over 90% of them seen only once. The sequenced sample consisted of naive CD4+ T cells from PBMCs. As to subset: CD45RA+ positively selected. The origin of this receptor is a man aged 18 to 30 in good health. Some clones in this sample may be carry-over from other donors' samples. The chain joins TRBV19 to TRBJ1-5; D is ambiguous. The CDR3 loop is CASSIIHHQPQHF. CDR3 DNA sequence: TGTGCCAGTAGTATAATACACCATCAGCCCCAGCATTTT.